The clone carrying this TCR beta chain is medium-sized (0.01 to 0.1%) by share. MiXCR was run by TCRdb on the 5' RACE reads, yielding one entry per CDR3 protein. This table has more than 8,500 distinct CDR3 sequences, about a quarter appearing once. Cells sorted as Tregs were CD4+, CD25+ and CD127-/low. Between the trimmed V and J ends, which lost 2 bases and 0 bases, there was a span of 6 bases. In germline, CDR1 is SGHRS, CDR2 YFSETQ. The length of the CDR3 is 14 residues. The chain carries TRBV5-1 and TRBJ2-1; unclear D gene. The sequenced sample was Tregs sorted from blood. This clonotype originated in a female donor with breast cancer. CDR3 coding DNA: TGCGCCAGCAGCTTTGCGAGCTCCTACAATGAGCAGTTCTTC. It is translated as CASSFASSYNEQFF. Variable domain in full (rest from reference TRBV5-1 and TRBJ2-1): KAGVTQTPRYLIKTRGQQVTLSCSPISGHRSVSWYQQTPGQGLQFLFEYFSETQRNKGNFPGRFSGRQFSNSRSEMNVSTLELGDSALYLCASSFASSYNEQFFGPGTRLTVL.